The T cell receptor beta chain under discussion was sequenced for a study of cytomegalovirus exposure and HLA in healthy donors. This CDR3 has 13 residues. Per the germline V gene, CDR1 is SGHTA and CDR2 is FQGNSA. Trimming removed 5 bases from V and 8 bases from J, with 15 bases in between. The PCR used 60 Vbeta and 13 Jbeta primers. The repertoire was sequenced with immunoSEQ multiplex PCR; TCRdb's copy has only in-frame clones and lacks some. The sample has about 140,000 clones, under 70% seen once. This clone was counted only a few times. The clonotype originates from a woman aged 55-70 years in good health and CMV-seronegative. The rearrangement uses TRBV7-2 and TRBJ1-2; D not certain. Material: PBMCs. The DNA for the CDR3 is TGTGCCAGCAGCCAAGACGGAAGAGGAGGCTACACCTTC. Translation: CASSQDGRGGYTF.